This is a list of T cell receptor beta chains from one sample in a study of cytomegalovirus exposure and HLA in healthy donors. Profiled with immunoSEQ multiplex PCR; TCRdb holds only in-frame clones, not every one. Among about 120,000 clones listed, 81% were seen once. The sample taken for sequencing was PBMCs. These receptors came from a woman aged 25-40 years in good health and CMV-seronegative. The CDR3 runs from the conserved cysteine through the conserved F or W. Each record gives: J gene, V gene, D gene, clone size, CDR3 protein, CDR3 DNA. The D gene is left open where the match is weak. Rows give clone size only sometimes, using once, few, many, or a class for an expanded clone.

J gene: TRBJ2-5
V gene: TRBV28
D gene: NA
clone size: NA
CDR3 protein: CASSNAVASRETQYF
CDR3 DNA: TGTGCCAGCAGTAATGCTGTAGCGTCCCGGGAGACCCAGTACTTC

J gene: TRBJ1-5
V gene: TRBV7-6
D gene: TRBD1
clone size: NA
CDR3 protein: CASSLSQGADQPQHF
CDR3 DNA: TGTGCCAGCAGCTTAAGCCAGGGGGCTGATCAGCCCCAGCATTTT

J gene: TRBJ1-1
V gene: TRBV14
D gene: NA
clone size: NA
CDR3 protein: CASSPRGWFTEAFF
CDR3 DNA: TGTGCCAGCAGCCCCAGGGGTTGGTTCACTGAAGCTTTCTTT

J gene: TRBJ2-5
V gene: TRBV27
D gene: TRBD2
clone size: NA
CDR3 protein: CASSSPREGETQYF
CDR3 DNA: TGTGCCAGCAGTTCCCCCCGGGAGGGAGAGACCCAGTACTTC

J gene: TRBJ2-3
V gene: TRBV11-1
D gene: TRBD2
clone size: NA
CDR3 protein: CASSLVPVAGGSDTQYF
CDR3 DNA: TGTGCCAGCAGCTTGGTACCCGTAGCGGGAGGGTCAGATACGCAGTATTTT

J gene: TRBJ2-1
V gene: TRBV11-2
D gene: TRBD1
clone size: NA
CDR3 protein: CASSLADRGDEQFF
CDR3 DNA: TGTGCCAGCAGCTTAGCTGACAGGGGGGATGAGCAGTTCTTC

J gene: TRBJ2-1
V gene: TRBV5-1
D gene: NA
clone size: once
CDR3 protein: CASSLAGTPSYNEQFF
CDR3 DNA: TGCGCCAGCAGCTTGGCTGGGACTCCTTCCTACAATGAGCAGTTCTTC

J gene: TRBJ2-7
V gene: TRBV5-1
D gene: NA
clone size: NA
CDR3 protein: CASSLDIYEQYF
CDR3 DNA: TGCGCCAGCAGCTTGGATATTTACGAGCAGTACTTC

J gene: TRBJ1-6
V gene: TRBV28
D gene: NA
clone size: NA
CDR3 protein: CASSLVGGNSPLHF
CDR3 DNA: TGTGCCAGCAGTTTAGTAGGCGGGAATTCACCCCTCCACTTT

J gene: TRBJ2-1
V gene: TRBV19
D gene: NA
clone size: once
CDR3 protein: CASSMGLLSYNEQFF
CDR3 DNA: TGTGCCAGTAGTATGGGACTTCTCTCCTACAATGAGCAGTTCTTC

J gene: TRBJ2-1
V gene: TRBV7-9
D gene: TRBD1
clone size: NA
CDR3 protein: CASSPGQGASLLEQFF
CDR3 DNA: TGTGCCAGCAGCCCTGGACAGGGGGCGAGTCTGTTGGAGCAGTTCTTC

J gene: TRBJ1-5
V gene: TRBV19
D gene: NA
clone size: NA
CDR3 protein: CASSMTGPNQPQHF
CDR3 DNA: TGTGCCAGTAGTATGACAGGTCCCAATCAGCCCCAGCATTTT

J gene: TRBJ1-4
V gene: TRBV9
D gene: NA
clone size: NA
CDR3 protein: CASSPRTATNEKLFF
CDR3 DNA: TGTGCCAGCAGCCCGCGGACTGCAACTAATGAAAAACTGTTTTTT

J gene: TRBJ2-7
V gene: TRBV7-2
D gene: NA
clone size: once
CDR3 protein: CASSFIAAYEQYF
CDR3 DNA: TGTGCCAGCAGCTTTATAGCGGCATACGAGCAGTACTTC

J gene: TRBJ2-5
V gene: TRBV11-1
D gene: NA
clone size: NA
CDR3 protein: CASSPIVLSRGETQYF
CDR3 DNA: TGTGCCAGCAGCCCCATTGTACTGAGTCGGGGAGAGACCCAGTACTTC

J gene: TRBJ2-3
V gene: TRBV25-1
D gene: NA
clone size: NA
CDR3 protein: CASSELDRGTDTQYF
CDR3 DNA: TGTGCCAGCAGTGAATTAGATCGAGGCACAGATACGCAGTATTTT

J gene: TRBJ1-1
V gene: TRBV27
D gene: TRBD1
clone size: NA
CDR3 protein: CASSPPGGSEAFF
CDR3 DNA: TGTGCCAGCAGCCCCCCAGGGGGCTCTGAAGCTTTCTTT

J gene: TRBJ1-1
V gene: TRBV18
D gene: NA
clone size: NA
CDR3 protein: CASSQGQNTEAFF
CDR3 DNA: TGTGCCAGCTCACAAGGACAGAACACTGAAGCTTTCTTT

J gene: TRBJ2-7
V gene: TRBV12-1
D gene: NA
clone size: NA
CDR3 protein: CASSPGREGSYEQYF
CDR3 DNA: TGTGCCAGCAGCCCGGGGCGGGAGGGCTCCTACGAGCAGTACTTC